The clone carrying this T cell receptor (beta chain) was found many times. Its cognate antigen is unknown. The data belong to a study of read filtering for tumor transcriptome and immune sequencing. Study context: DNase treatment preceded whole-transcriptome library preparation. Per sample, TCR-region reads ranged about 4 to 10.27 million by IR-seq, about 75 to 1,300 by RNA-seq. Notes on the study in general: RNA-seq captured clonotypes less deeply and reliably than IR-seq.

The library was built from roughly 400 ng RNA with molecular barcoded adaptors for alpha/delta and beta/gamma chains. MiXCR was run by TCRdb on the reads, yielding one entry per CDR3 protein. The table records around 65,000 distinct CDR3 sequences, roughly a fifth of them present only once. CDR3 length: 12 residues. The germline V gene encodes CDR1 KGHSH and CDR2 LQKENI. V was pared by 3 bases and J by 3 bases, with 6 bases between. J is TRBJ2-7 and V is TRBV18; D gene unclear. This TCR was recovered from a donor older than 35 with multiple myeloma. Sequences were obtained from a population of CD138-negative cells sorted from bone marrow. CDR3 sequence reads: CASSPGNYEQYF. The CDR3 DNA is TGTGCCAGCTCACCGGGTAACTACGAGCAGTACTTC. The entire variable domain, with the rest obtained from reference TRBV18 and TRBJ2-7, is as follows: NAGVMQNPRHLVRRRGQEARLRCSPMKGHSHVYWYRQLPEEGLKFMVYLQKENIIDESGMPKERFSAEFPKEGPSILRIQQVVRGDSAAYFCASSPGNYEQYFGPGTRLTVT.